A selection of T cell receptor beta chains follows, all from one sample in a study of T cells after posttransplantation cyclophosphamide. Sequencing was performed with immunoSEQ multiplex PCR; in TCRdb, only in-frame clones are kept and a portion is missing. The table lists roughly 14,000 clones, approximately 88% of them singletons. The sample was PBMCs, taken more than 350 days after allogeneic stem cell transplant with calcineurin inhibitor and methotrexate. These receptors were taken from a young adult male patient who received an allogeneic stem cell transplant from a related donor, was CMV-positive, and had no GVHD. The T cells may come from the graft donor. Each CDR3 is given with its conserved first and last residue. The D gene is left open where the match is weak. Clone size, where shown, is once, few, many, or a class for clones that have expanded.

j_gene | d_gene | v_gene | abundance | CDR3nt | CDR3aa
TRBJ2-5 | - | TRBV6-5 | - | TGTGCCAGCAGTTACGGATCCGGGAGCCGAGGGGAGACCCAGTACTTC | CASSYGSGSRGETQYF
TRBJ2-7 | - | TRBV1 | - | TGCACCAGCAGCTACAGACAGGGGGCGACCTACGAGCAGTACTTC | CTSSYRQGATYEQYF
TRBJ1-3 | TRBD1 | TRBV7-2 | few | TGTGCCAGCAGCTCAGGGGGATCTGGAAACACCATATATTTT | CASSSGGSGNTIYF
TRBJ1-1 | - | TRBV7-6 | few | TGTGCCAGCAGCTTAGGCGGACAGAACACTGAAGCTTTCTTT | CASSLGGQNTEAFF
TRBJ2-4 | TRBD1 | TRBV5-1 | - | TGCGCCAGCAGGTTGGGGCCCGGGACAGTAAACATTCAGTACTTC | CASRLGPGTVNIQYF
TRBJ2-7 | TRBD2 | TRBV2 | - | TGTGCCATCAAATCAATTAGCGGGAGTATGTACGAGCAGTACTTC | CAIKSISGSMYEQYF
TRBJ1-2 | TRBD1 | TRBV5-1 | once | TGCGCCAGCAGCCCAGGGACAGGGGGCGCTTTCGGCTACACCTTC | CASSPGTGGAFGYTF
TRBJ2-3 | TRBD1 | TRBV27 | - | TGTGCCAGCAGAAACAGGGGAGATACGCAGTATTTT | CASRNRGDTQYF
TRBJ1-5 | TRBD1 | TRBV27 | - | TGTGCCAGCAGCCTAAGTCCAGGGGGCTATAGCAATCAGCCCCAGCATTTT | CASSLSPGGYSNQPQHF
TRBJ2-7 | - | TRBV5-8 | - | TGTGCCAGCATACCTGGCAGAAACTACGAGCAGTACTTC | CASIPGRNYEQYF
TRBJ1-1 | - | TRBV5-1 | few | TGCGCCAGCAGCTTGTCGGTAGCCACTGAAGCTTTCTTT | CASSLSVATEAFF